This T cell receptor (beta chain) was captured in a study of blood T cells in healthy people across ages. Study findings and constraints: The fall in TCR beta diversity per million T cells was roughly linear with age.

As to this clonotype: Its target is unknown.

Germline assignment: CDR1 LGHDT and CDR2 YNNKEL (reference sequence). The ends lost 1 base at V and 2 bases at J; junction bases unmatched: 14. The CDR3 has 18 amino acids. Combining a sample-barcoded 5' primer with a J-beta primer mix, a second PCR ran for 7 to 11 cycles. Samples each returned at least 2.5 million CDR3-containing paired-end reads. From the 5' RACE reads, TCRdb called clonotypes with MiXCR, one entry per CDR3 protein. Here the sample spans about a million distinct CDR3 sequences, about 44% being singletons. The authors extracted at least 5 micrograms of total RNA per sample. This sequence joins TRBV3-1 and TRBJ2-7; 7 bases are a match to TRBD2. Sequenced material: blood. This clonotype was sampled from a man aged 30 to 45 in good health. The CDR3 is CASSQGGGWTSRTYEQYF. The CDR3 DNA follows: TGTGCCAGCAGCCAAGGGGGGGGATGGACCTCCCGGACCTACGAGCAGTACTTC.